The 14 T cell receptor beta chains below all came from one sample that was sequenced in a study of blood T cell repertoires in COVID-19. Libraries were prepared by immunoSEQ multiplex PCR; TCRdb keeps only in-frame clonotypes and omits some of them. The table includes about 150,000 clones, under 85% detected once. Sequenced sample: peripheral blood. These receptors all come from a man aged 60-69 years with COVID-19, enrolled during active disease.

This chain uses TRBV2 with TRBJ2-3, with D possibly matching TRBD1 (5 bases). V was trimmed by 4 bases and J by 4 bases, leaving 15 bases between them. This CDR3 has 15 amino acids. Germline-derived CDR1 and CDR2 are SNHLY and FYNNEI. The CDR3 coding sequence is TGTGCCAGCAGTGTAGGGGCACAACCAGCAGATACGCAGTATTTT. Its translation is CASSVGAQPADTQYF.

The chain links TRBV11-3 to TRBJ1-2; D is unclear. Germline-derived CDR1 and CDR2 are SGHNT and YENEEA. This CDR3 is built from 15 residues. Trimming shortened V by 5 bases and J by 4 bases, and 17 bases separated the two germline ends. The CDR3 loop is CASSPVRVSGYGYTF. CDR3 nucleotide sequence: TGTGCCAGCAGCCCAGTGAGGGTTTCGGGCTATGGCTACACCTTC.

The CDR3 sequence: CASSHYVDRGLLGGYTF. DNA of the CDR3: TGTGCCAGCAGTCACTACGTTGACAGGGGGCTCCTCGGAGGCTACACCTTC. V gene TRBV3-1 (or the pseudogene TRBV3-2) combines with J gene TRBJ1-2; TRBD1 matches 10 bases. V was clipped by 6 bases and J by 8 bases; unmatched bases: 18. The length of the CDR3 is 17 residues. Germline CDR1 and CDR2: LGHDT and YNNKEL (reference sequence).

The rearrangement joins TRBV6-5 to TRBJ1-6, with TRBD1 matching over 8 bases. The CDR3 spans 15 residues. The germline V gene has CDR1 MNHEY and CDR2 SVGAGI. J was trimmed by 7 bases and V by 1 base; bases with no gene match: 3. CDR3 residues: CASSYWDRKNSPLHF. DNA for the CDR3: TGTGCCAGCAGTTACTGGGACAGGAAAAATTCACCCCTCCACTTT.

This chain links TRBV7-6 with TRBJ1-3; 7 nucleotides line up with TRBD1. The junction had 14 bases not matched to a gene; V was cut back by 5 bases and J by 10 bases. The CDR3 has 15 residues. Germline loops: CDR1 SGHVS, CDR2 FNYEAQ. The CDR3 DNA reads as TGTGCCAGCAGCGCGACGACAGGGATAGTCGCAACCATATATTTT. Encoded protein: CASSATTGIVATIYF.

This chain connects TRBV25-1 to TRBJ1-2; D not certain. V lost 2 bases and J 1 base, leaving 8 bases between the germline ends. The CDR3 is 14 amino acids. The germline CDR1 and CDR2 sequences are MGHDK and SYGVNS. The DNA for the CDR3 is TGTGCCAGCAGTGAAGGTCAACATAACTATGGCTACACCTTC. Amino acid sequence: CASSEGQHNYGYTF.

The chain carries TRBV7-8 and TRBJ2-1, with TRBD2 as a possible D gene (5 bases). Germline CDR1 SGHVS, CDR2 FQNEAQ. Trimming pared 0 bases from V and 9 bases from J, leaving 12 bases between. CDR3 length: 14 residues. The CDR3 coding sequence is TGTGCCAGCAGCTTAGCGGGAGTGGTTCGTGAGCAGTTCTTC. Translating it yields CASSLAGVVREQFF. The variable domain in full, completed from reference TRBV7-8 and TRBJ2-1, reads GAGVSQSPRYKVAKRGQDVALRCDPISGHVSLFWYQQALGQGPEFLTYFQNEAQLDKSGLPSDRFFAERPEGSVSTLKIQRTQQEDSAVYLCASSLAGVVREQFFGPGTRLTVL.

The chain employs TRBV24-1 and TRBJ2-5; a possible D gene is TRBD2 (5 bases). The CDR3 runs 15 residues. V lost 1 base, J lost 1 base, and 9 bases lay in between. Germline assignment: CDR1 KGHDR and CDR2 SFDVKD. CDR3 sequence (DNA): TGTGCCACCAGTGATTTTGGAGCGGCCCAAGAGACCCAGTACTTC. It encodes CATSDFGAAQETQYF.

V usage is TRBV5-6 and J usage is TRBJ1-5; D not certain. The CDR3 totals 15 residues. Looked up from germline, CDR1 is SGHDT and CDR2 is YYEEEE. V shed 4 bases and J shed 5 bases, with 16 bases lying between them. The DNA for the CDR3 is TGTGCCAGCAGCCAACGGGGTTTAGGCTATCAGCCCCAGCATTTT. Protein sequence: CASSQRGLGYQPQHF.

This chain links TRBV6-2 or TRBV6-3 with TRBJ1-5; 11 bases map to TRBD1. The CDR3 has 16 residues. V shed 5 bases, J shed 0 bases, and the junction held 3 bases outside the gene matches. Germline V CDR1 and CDR2: MNHEY, SVGEGT. The CDR3, as DNA: TGTGCCAGCAGTCGGGACAGGGGGGATAGCAATCAGCCCCAGCATTTT. It is translated as CASSRDRGDSNQPQHF.

The V call is TRBV7-2, the J call TRBJ1-2, with TRBD1 as a possible D gene (6 bases). Trimming took off 1 base at V and 5 bases at J, with 8 bases between the two ends. The CDR3 contains 13 residues. Germline values: CDR1 SGHTA, CDR2 FQGNSA. DNA of the CDR3: TGTGCCAGCAGCTTAGGGACAGAGTATGGCTACACCTTC. Amino acid sequence: CASSLGTEYGYTF.

This chain connects TRBV7-8 to TRBJ1-2, with TRBD1 matching over 7 bases. The junction had 2 bases not matched to a gene; V was cut back by 2 bases and J by 5 bases. This CDR3 spans 13 amino acids. Germline loops: CDR1 SGHVS, CDR2 FQNEAQ. CDR3 amino acids: CASSLQQGYGYTF. For the CDR3, the DNA is TGTGCCAGCAGCTTACAACAGGGGTATGGCTACACCTTC.

The chain uses TRBV10-3 and TRBJ2-3; 9 bases are a match to TRBD2. The CDR3 spans 17 residues. With 10 bases clipped from V and 3 bases from J, the junction kept 17 bases outside the gene matches. Germline V gene sequence: CDR1 ENHRY, CDR2 SYGVKD. The CDR3 sequence is CATREVGLAGRTDTQYF. Here the CDR3 DNA reads TGTGCCACGCGGGAGGTTGGTCTAGCGGGAAGGACAGATACGCAGTATTTT.

This clone showed up just once. The chain has TRBV5-4 and TRBJ2-1; D is possibly TRBD2 (5 bases). With 4 bases removed from V and 3 bases from J, the gap between germline ends came to 17 bases. The CDR3 loop spans 16 amino acids. The germline CDR1 and CDR2 sequences are SGHNT and YYREEE (reference sequence). The DNA of the CDR3 is TGTGCCAGCAGCGGGGATACCTTTAGCGTCTACAATGAGCAGTTCTTC. Translation: CASSGDTFSVYNEQFF. Based on the CDR3 plus reference TRBV5-4 and TRBJ2-1, the full variable domain is ETGVTQSPTHLIKTRGQQVTLRCSSQSGHNTVSWYQQALGQGPQFIFQYYREEENGRGNFPPRFSGLQFPNYSSELNVNALELDDSALYLCASSGDTFSVYNEQFFGPGTRLTVL.